This is a list of T cell receptor beta chains from one sample in a study of cytotoxic CD8 clonotypes in ibrutinib-treated CLL. TCRdb's table, derived via immunoSEQ multiplex PCR, lists solely in-frame clones and lacks some. The data show 45,000 to 50,000 clones, with approximately 50% seen just once and approximately 30% held by the top ten. The sequencing used PBMCs, collected after 12 months of ibrutinib treatment. The receptor source for this set is a human donor with chronic lymphocytic leukemia. Both conserved end residues are part of each CDR3. A D gene is named only where the DNA matches it firmly. Clone size is stated in some rows and not others, as once, few, many or a class when expanded.

D gene | J gene | clone size | V gene | CDR3 DNA | CDR3 protein
TRBD2 | TRBJ2-7 | NA | TRBV7-2 | TGTGCCAGCAGCTTAGGCGGGAGGGCATACGAGCAGTACTTC | CASSLGGRAYEQYF
NA | TRBJ2-7 | NA | TRBV15 | TGTGCCACCAGCAGAGGCGGGACTGGGGCCTACGAGCAGTACTTC | CATSRGGTGAYEQYF
NA | TRBJ1-5 | once | TRBV6-6 | TGTGCCAGCAGAGACACGTACAATCAGCCCCAGCATTTT | CASRDTYNQPQHF
NA | TRBJ1-2 | NA | TRBV6-1 | TGTGCCAGCAGTGAATCGGGCAGCTATGGCTACACCTTC | CASSESGSYGYTF
NA | TRBJ2-7 | NA | TRBV5-6 | TGTGCCAGCAGCTTTCCCGCGAGGGGCTCCTACGAGCAGTACTTC | CASSFPARGSYEQYF
TRBD1 | TRBJ1-3 | NA | TRBV28 | TGTGCCAGCAGTTCACAGGGGGCTTCAGGGAAGGACACCATATATTTT | CASSSQGASGKDTIYF
NA | TRBJ1-2 | NA | TRBV11-2 | TGTGCCAGCAGCCTTTTAACAGGGAACTATGGCTACACCTTC | CASSLLTGNYGYTF
NA | TRBJ2-1 | NA | TRBV2 | TGTGCCAGCAGCGCAGACAGGTTAAATGAGCAGTTCTTC | CASSADRLNEQFF
NA | TRBJ1-3 | NA | TRBV7-9 | TGTGCCAGCAGCTTAGGCTCTGGAAACACCATATATTTT | CASSLGSGNTIYF
TRBD2 | TRBJ2-2 | few | TRBV5-1 | TGCGCCAGCAGCGGGGCGGGAGGCACCGGGGAGCTGTTTTTT | CASSGAGGTGELFF
NA | TRBJ2-7 | NA | TRBV7-3 | TGTGCCAGCAGCCGAGGCGGTAGGGCTGCCGCCTACGAGCAGTACTTC | CASSRGGRAAAYEQYF
TRBD2 | TRBJ2-5 | NA | TRBV6-5 | TGTGCCAGCAGGACAGCTAGCGGGAAGGAGACCCAGTACTTC | CASRTASGKETQYF
NA | TRBJ1-5 | few | TRBV29-1 | TGCAGCGTGGGGGACGGGCTTATGCAGCCCCAGCATTTT | CSVGDGLMQPQHF
TRBD1 | TRBJ1-2 | NA | TRBV6-1 | TGTGCCAGCAGTGAAGCGGGACAGGATTACGTCTATGGCTACACCTTC | CASSEAGQDYVYGYTF
TRBD1 | TRBJ1-5 | few | TRBV6-1 | TGTGCCAGCAGGGGAGGGGGCGAGCCCCAGCATTTT | CASRGGGEPQHF
NA | TRBJ2-7 | NA | TRBV6-6 | TGTGCCAGCAAACGGGCAGGCTACGAGCAGTACTTC | CASKRAGYEQYF
TRBD1 | TRBJ1-4 | NA | TRBV28 | TGTGCCAGCAGCCCCGGGACAGGGGAGGAAAAACTGTTTTTT | CASSPGTGEEKLFF
NA | TRBJ1-5 | NA | TRBV6-1 | TGTGCCAGCAGTGAGGCATCGGGGCCCCAGCATTTT | CASSEASGPQHF
NA | TRBJ1-4 | few | TRBV28 | TGTGCCAGCAGTTTGACTACGGCCGCTAATGAAAAACTGTTTTTT | CASSLTTAANEKLFF
NA | TRBJ1-2 | NA | TRBV5-6 | TGTGCCAGCAGCTTGGGTCGGTTATTCACATCTAACTATGGCTACACCTTC | CASSLGRLFTSNYGYTF
TRBD1 | TRBJ1-2 | NA | TRBV19 | TGTGCCAGTAGGCCCCCCCCACAGGGGCACTATGGCTACACCTTC | CASRPPPQGHYGYTF
NA | TRBJ2-3 | few | TRBV28 | TGTGCCAGCAGTTTACTTCGGCGATCGGATGTGCGCACAGATACGCAGTATTTT | CASSLLRRSDVRTDTQYF
NA | TRBJ2-7 | NA | TRBV4-1 | TGCGCCAGCAGCCTCTTGTGGGGTACTCCCTACGAGCAGTACTTC | CASSLLWGTPYEQYF
TRBD2 | TRBJ2-1 | NA | TRBV5-1 | TGCGCCAGCAGCTCCTTAGCGGGAGTAGGTACCAATGAGCAGTTCTTC | CASSSLAGVGTNEQFF
TRBD1 | TRBJ1-2 | NA | TRBV27 | TGTGCCAGCAGTCCGGGACAGGGATCCGGCTACACCTTC | CASSPGQGSGYTF
NA | TRBJ2-2 | few | TRBV5-1 | TGCGCCAGCAATGAGGGTAACACCGGGGAGCTGTTTTTT | CASNEGNTGELFF
TRBD1 | TRBJ1-2 | NA | TRBV7-8 | TGTGCCAGCAGCGCACCCGGGACAGGGGGAAAAGGCTACACCTTC | CASSAPGTGGKGYTF